A single sample is the source of the 5 T cell receptor beta chains below, sequenced in a study of vaccination and CD4 T cells after COVID-19. Their antigens are not known. Cultured CD4+ T cell DNA was sequenced using the Oncomine TCR Beta short-read assay. TCRdb reanalysed the PCR reads using MiXCR and keeps one entry per CDR3 protein. Here the sample spans about 27,000 distinct CDR3 sequences, 55% to 80% being singletons. Noted treatment: approximately 11-day PBMC culture with coronavirus spike peptide pools or control peptides (ViraFEST assay). Source: CD4+ T cells from blood, cultured in vitro, taken after SARS-CoV-2 vaccination. These receptors all stem from a human donor who received a COVID-19 vaccine.

This clonotype occurred a few times. This sequence joins TRBV24-1 and TRBJ1-5, with 8 bases aligning to TRBD1. CDR1 and CDR2 from the germline V gene are KGHDR and SFDVKD. V lost 3 bases to trimming and J lost 3 bases; unmatched junction nucleotides: 6. The CDR3 has 16 residues. The CDR3 bases are TGTGCCACCAGTGATGAAGGACAGGGAACCAATCAGCCCCAGCATTTT. It encodes CATSDEGQGTNQPQHF.

This chain connects TRBV19 to TRBJ2-1; no definite D call. The germline V and J ends were trimmed by 6 bases and 8 bases, with 14 bases remaining between them. CDR1 LNHDA and CDR2 SQIVND come from the germline V gene (reference sequence). This CDR3 has 13 amino acids. The CDR3 reads CASRDLVSYEQFF. In nucleotides, the CDR3 is TGTGCCAGTAGGGACCTCGTCAGCTATGAGCAGTTCTTC.

This clonotype was detected only a few times. V and J are TRBV30 and TRBJ2-3, with 12 bases aligning to TRBD2. V lost 3 bases, J lost 4 bases, and 17 bases stayed unmatched. The V gene's germline CDR1 is GTSNPN and CDR2 SVGIG (reference sequence). This CDR3 is built from 19 residues. CDR3 nucleotide sequence: TGTGCCTGGAGCCTCTTCGTACCCGCTAGCGGGGGGGCCGCAGATACGCAGTATTTT. Its translation: CAWSLFVPASGGAADTQYF.

The V and J genes are TRBV20-1 and TRBJ2-7, with 8 nucleotides matching TRBD2. The junction had 5 bases not matched to a gene; V was cut back by 6 bases and J by 1 base. Germline V gene lookup returns CDR1 DFQATT and CDR2 SNEGSKA (reference sequence). The CDR3 contains 13 residues. CDR3 DNA sequence: TGCAGTGCCGACGGGGGGGAGTCCTACGAGCAGTACTTC. Its protein is CSADGGESYEQYF.

The genes are TRBV7-8 and TRBJ2-2, with D possibly matching TRBD1 (5 bases). Germline V gene sequence: CDR1 SGHVS, CDR2 FQNEAQ. The CDR3 extends over 14 amino acids. Deletions cut 4 bases from V and 4 bases from J, with 10 bases between. CDR3 loop: CASSSQAPTGELFF. The CDR3 region has the DNA TGTGCCAGCAGCTCACAGGCGCCCACCGGGGAGCTGTTTTTT.